This T cell receptor beta chain was observed in a study of blood T cell repertoires in COVID-19. Turning to the study itself: From the United States, Italy and Spain came samples of acute and convalescent COVID-19. T cells, B-cell-depleted T cells, or PBMCs supplied cDNA or gDNA.

The sample holds one count of this clone. How the authors handled the data: Counts of nucleated cells, estimated from reference gene primer amplification, were obtained. Generated by immunoSEQ multiplex PCR, the TCRdb table keeps only in-frame clones and is missing some. V and J calls and clone size are as listed in that table; D and trimming were resolved from the DNA. The sample records 150,000 to 200,000 clones, approximately 86% being singletons. Germline V gene sequence: CDR1 SGHVS, CDR2 FQNEAQ. V lost 5 bases and J lost 4; bases outside the gene matches: 2. This CDR3 contains 13 residues. This chain connects TRBV7-8 to TRBJ1-3; TRBD1 aligns across 7 bases. This TCR derives from an elderly woman in a cohort sampled during active or convalescent COVID-19. The sample was peripheral blood. The DNA for the CDR3 is TGTGCCAGCAGCCGGGACAGCGGAAACACCATATATTTT. Its translation: CASSRDSGNTIYF.